A selection of T cell receptor beta chains follows, all from one sample in a study of high-grade serous ovarian cancer treatment subgroups. The assay was immunoSEQ multiplex PCR, and TCRdb's table has in-frame clones only and misses some. This table holds 3,000 to 4,000 clones, about three quarters found once. The source material was tumor tissue. The receptors come from a human donor with high-grade serous ovarian cancer. CDR3s include the opening cysteine and the closing phenylalanine or tryptophan. The D gene is left open where the match is weak. Rows give clone size only sometimes, using once, few, many, or a class for an expanded clone.

TRBV6-1	NA	once	TRBJ1-1	CASSEVYEGGEAFF	TGTGCCAGCAGTGAAGTTTATGAGGGGGGAGAAGCTTTCTTT
TRBV28	NA	NA	TRBJ1-4	CASSPPTDYNEKLFF	TGTGCCAGCAGTCCGCCGACGGACTATAATGAAAAACTGTTTTTT
TRBV4-1	NA	once	TRBJ2-5	CASSQVFLPSETQYF	TGCGCCAGCAGCCAAGTTTTTTTGCCTTCAGAGACCCAGTACTTC
TRBV5-8	NA	NA	TRBJ1-2	CASSLEGGGYRRANYGYTF	TGTGCCAGCAGCTTGGAGGGCGGCGGTTACAGGAGGGCTAACTATGGCTACACCTTC
TRBV27	TRBD1	NA	TRBJ1-6	CASSPGQGAGSPLHF	TGTGCCAGCAGTCCAGGACAGGGGGCGGGTTCACCCCTCCACTTT
TRBV9	NA	NA	TRBJ2-7	CASSVAGVWDGPYEQYF	TGTGCCAGCAGCGTAGCTGGGGTGTGGGACGGACCCTACGAGCAGTACTTC
TRBV2	TRBD1	NA	TRBJ2-3	CASSEQGQGADTQYF	TGTGCCAGCAGTGAGCAAGGACAGGGGGCAGATACGCAGTATTTT
TRBV5-1	TRBD2	NA	TRBJ2-3	CASAHIYGTSGRYTDTQYF	TGCGCCAGCGCGCATATCTACGGGACTAGCGGGCGTTACACAGATACGCAGTATTTT
TRBV7-3	NA	NA	TRBJ2-7	CASSLTRTGAEQYF	TGTGCCAGCAGCTTAACGAGGACGGGGGCCGAGCAGTACTTC
TRBV6-5	TRBD1	few	TRBJ1-1	CASRVGQGSEAFF	TGTGCCAGCAGGGTCGGACAGGGCAGTGAAGCTTTCTTT
TRBV30	NA	NA	TRBJ2-3	CAWSPSPRRSTDTQYF	TGTGCCTGGAGTCCCTCCCCCAGGCGTAGCACAGATACGCAGTATTTT
TRBV19	TRBD1	NA	TRBJ1-3	CASSMSGQLSGNTIYF	TGTGCCAGTAGTATGTCGGGACAGCTCTCTGGAAACACCATATATTTT
TRBV18	NA	NA	TRBJ2-6	CASSPPMAAGANVLTF	TGTGCCAGCTCACCACCAATGGCCGCTGGGGCCAACGTCCTGACTTTC
TRBV5-1	TRBD1	NA	TRBJ1-4	CASSQRTGLGEKLFF	TGCGCCAGCAGCCAACGGACAGGGCTTGGGGAAAAACTGTTTTTT